These T cell receptor beta chains were read from a single sample in a study of blood T cell repertoires in COVID-19. Clones were read by immunoSEQ multiplex PCR, and TCRdb kept only the in-frame ones, dropping some. The data contain 25,000 to 35,000 clones, roughly nine tenths of them seen just once; the ten biggest clones take up 7.5% to 8.5%. Sequencing input: peripheral blood. These receptors were collected from an older man with active or convalescent COVID-19. CDR3s include the opening cysteine and the closing phenylalanine or tryptophan. The D gene is left open where the match is weak.

j_gene: TRBJ2-1
v_gene: TRBV5-1
d_gene: TRBD2
CDR3nt: TGCGCCAGCAGCTTAAATAGCGGGGGGGCCGCGCGCTATGAGCAGTTCTTC
CDR3aa: CASSLNSGGAARYEQFF

j_gene: TRBJ2-7
v_gene: TRBV7-9
d_gene: .
CDR3nt: TGTGCCAGCAGCTTAGTGTCCGGGGGGCACTACGAGCAGTACTTC
CDR3aa: CASSLVSGGHYEQYF

j_gene: TRBJ2-3
v_gene: TRBV5-1
d_gene: TRBD2
CDR3nt: TGCGCCAGCAGCCAGACTAGCGGGGATAGCACAGATACGCAGTATTTT
CDR3aa: CASSQTSGDSTDTQYF

j_gene: TRBJ2-3
v_gene: TRBV6-5
d_gene: TRBD2
CDR3nt: TGTGCCAGCACCGTAGCGGGAGGAGGAGATACGCAGTATTTT
CDR3aa: CASTVAGGGDTQYF

j_gene: TRBJ2-1
v_gene: TRBV6-5
d_gene: TRBD2
CDR3nt: TGTGCCAGCAGTTCCGGGACTATATATGAGCAGTTCTTC
CDR3aa: CASSSGTIYEQFF

j_gene: TRBJ1-1
v_gene: TRBV5-1
d_gene: .
CDR3nt: TGCGCCAGCAGCTTGGGTTCGGGTACTGAAGCTTTCTTT
CDR3aa: CASSLGSGTEAFF

j_gene: TRBJ1-1
v_gene: TRBV7-2
d_gene: .
CDR3nt: TGTGCCAGCTTCGGGATTGAAGGCACTGAAGCTTTCTTT
CDR3aa: CASFGIEGTEAFF

j_gene: TRBJ2-3
v_gene: TRBV19
d_gene: .
CDR3nt: TGTGCCAGTAGTAGCGGATACCGCACAGATACGCAGTATTTT
CDR3aa: CASSSGYRTDTQYF

j_gene: TRBJ1-1
v_gene: TRBV6-1
d_gene: TRBD1
CDR3nt: TGTGCCAGCAGTGAATCGGGACAGCCCCGCACTGAAGCTTTCTTT
CDR3aa: CASSESGQPRTEAFF

j_gene: TRBJ1-3
v_gene: TRBV4-1
d_gene: .
CDR3nt: TGCGCCAGCAGCCAAGGCAGGGTATCTGGTGGAAACACCATATATTTT
CDR3aa: CASSQGRVSGGNTIYF

j_gene: TRBJ2-3
v_gene: TRBV7-2
d_gene: .
CDR3nt: TGTGCCAGCAAGGAAGGGGGGGGTACAGATACGCAGTATTTT
CDR3aa: CASKEGGGTDTQYF

j_gene: TRBJ1-2
v_gene: TRBV6-5
d_gene: .
CDR3nt: TGTGCCAGCAGTACGGGAAACTATGGCTACACCTTC
CDR3aa: CASSTGNYGYTF

j_gene: TRBJ2-5
v_gene: TRBV19
d_gene: TRBD2
CDR3nt: TGTGCCAGTAGTCCGTCCGGGACTAGAATTGAGACCCAGTACTTC
CDR3aa: CASSPSGTRIETQYF